The 2 T cell receptor beta chains given below trace back to one sample, sequenced in a study of blood T cells in healthy people across ages. Then a second PCR, running roughly 7 to 11 cycles, was carried out with a sample-barcoded 5' primer and a J-beta primer mix. TCRdb processed the 5' RACE reads anew with MiXCR; each CDR3 protein has one entry. The profile shows 1 million to 1.2 million distinct CDR3 sequences, less than 45% of them singletons. Source material: blood. The receptors come from a man younger than 35 in good health.

Many counts were recorded for this clonotype. The V call is TRBV7-9, the J call TRBJ1-1; D is unresolved. Trimming stripped 1 base from V and 8 bases from J, with 14 bases between. The CDR3 extends over 14 amino acids. Per the germline V gene, CDR1 is SEHNR and CDR2 is FQNEAQ (reference sequence). The CDR3 DNA is TGTGCCAGCAGCTTAGACGCTCTACAACGGGAAGCTTTCTTT. Protein: CASSLDALQREAFF.

This clonotype occurred a few times. The chain recombines TRBV20-1 with TRBJ2-3; 7 bases are a match to TRBD1. The germline V gene has CDR1 DFQATT and CDR2 SNEGSKA (reference sequence). The J segment lost 1 base and the V segment lost 3 bases, leaving 13 bases of the junction unmatched. This CDR3 has 17 amino acids. CDR3 protein: CSASDRGTEVGTDTQYF. CDR3 DNA: TGCAGTGCTAGCGACCGAGGGACAGAGGTGGGCACAGATACGCAGTATTTT.